The 27 T cell receptor beta chains in this list originate from one sample, sequenced in a study of blood T cell repertoires in COVID-19. Only in-frame clones appear in the TCRdb table, and some are missing; sequencing was by immunoSEQ multiplex PCR. Of some 250,000 clones listed, approximately 91% are singletons. The sequenced sample was PBMCs or T cells enriched from blood (not recorded which). The origin of the receptors is a human donor in a cohort exposed to, infected with or recovered from COVID-19 (not recorded which). The donor label of this sample is uncertain.

The chain carries TRBV25-1 and TRBJ2-3; TRBD1 is a possible D gene (6 bases). The CDR3 is 14 amino acids. V gave up 6 bases and J gave up 0 bases, with 10 bases separating them. Germline V CDR1 and CDR2: MGHDK, SYGVNS. CDR3 amino acids: CASSQGPSTDTQYF. For the CDR3, the DNA is TGTGCCAGCAGCCAGGGGCCTAGCACAGATACGCAGTATTTT. The whole variable domain, filled in from reference TRBV25-1 and TRBJ2-3, reads EADIYQTPRYLVIGTGKKITLECSQTMGHDKMYWYQQDPGMELHLIHYSYGVNSTEKGDLSSESTVSRIRTEHFPLTLESARPSHTSQYLCASSQGPSTDTQYFGPGTRLTVL.

This sequence joins TRBV7-8 and TRBJ1-6; the D gene is possibly TRBD1 (5 bases). The V gene lost 2 bases and the J gene lost 10 bases, with 21 bases spanning the gap. The CDR3 runs 17 residues. Germline CDR1 reads SGHVS; CDR2 reads FQNEAQ. This CDR3 reads CASSLRIGGDTRSPLHF. DNA of the CDR3: TGTGCCAGCAGCTTAAGGATCGGGGGTGACACAAGGTCACCCCTCCACTTT.

The chain recombines TRBV5-6 with TRBJ2-1, with a weak D call TRBD2 (5 bases). Trimming removed 4 bases at V and 4 bases at J, with 21 bases between. This CDR3 contains 17 residues. The V gene's germline CDR1 is SGHDT and CDR2 YYEEEE. CDR3 region: CASSVDGVGVLYNEQFF. CDR3 coding DNA: TGTGCCAGCAGCGTCGATGGGGTCGGGGTTTTGTACAATGAGCAGTTCTTC.

This chain connects TRBV12-3 or TRBV12-4 to TRBJ2-5; perhaps TRBD1 as D (5 bases). The CDR3 consists of 13 residues. V lost 3 bases to trimming and J lost 3 bases, with 8 bases between them. CDR3 amino acids: CASSFEQEETQYF. Written as DNA, the CDR3 is TGTGCCAGCAGTTTCGAACAGGAAGAGACCCAGTACTTC.

The chain combines TRBV5-1 with TRBJ2-2; D is uncertain. The CDR3 is 14 amino acids. Germline V CDR1 and CDR2: SGHRS, YFSETQ. The V end was cut by 5 bases, the J end by 6 bases, with 14 bases between. In DNA, the CDR3 is TGCGCCAGCAGGCTTGGGTCTGGGCCCGGGGAGCTGTTTTTT. It codes for CASRLGSGPGELFF.

The chain combines TRBV12-3 or TRBV12-4 with TRBJ1-5; D gene unclear. CDR3 size: 13 residues. V lost 8 bases to trimming and J lost 0 bases, with 8 bases between them. Written as DNA, the CDR3 is TGTGCCAGCGTACGGGATAGCAATCAGCCCCAGCATTTT. Translating gives CASVRDSNQPQHF.

The CDR3 DNA follows: TGCAGCGTCCTAGACAGTTACGAGCAGTACTTC. It encodes CSVLDSYEQYF. V is TRBV29-1 and J is TRBJ2-7; weak D call: TRBD1 (5 bases). The germline CDR1 and CDR2 sequences are SQVTM and ANQGSEA. The CDR3 has 11 amino acids. V was shortened by 6 bases and J by 4 bases, with 10 bases between the two germline ends.

This chain links TRBV5-1 with TRBJ1-2; TRBD1 agrees at 8 bases. After removal of 4 bases from V and 10 bases from J, the junction contained 6 bases not matched to a gene. In germline, CDR1 is SGHRS, CDR2 YFSETQ. The CDR3 spans 12 residues. CDR3: CASSVDRGDYTF. DNA for the CDR3: TGCGCCAGCAGCGTCGACAGGGGAGACTACACCTTC.

The chain is built from TRBV9 and TRBJ2-7; D might be TRBD2 (5 bases). Germline CDR1 SGDLS, CDR2 YYNGEE. V lost 3 bases and J lost 7, with 11 bases in between. The CDR3 loop spans 12 amino acids. The CDR3 DNA sequence: TGTGCCAGCAGCGCGTCTTCGGGGGAGCAGTACTTC. This sequence encodes CASSASSGEQYF.

The chain is built from TRBV9 and TRBJ2-2; D is possibly TRBD1 (6 bases). Germline-derived CDR1 and CDR2 are SGDLS and YYNGEE. Trimming took 4 bases from V and 1 from J, leaving 8 bases between them. The CDR3 loop spans 14 amino acids. The chain's CDR3 is CASSPRGNTGELFF. CDR3 nucleotides: TGTGCCAGCAGCCCCAGGGGGAACACCGGGGAGCTGTTTTTT.

This chain uses TRBV7-9 with TRBJ1-2; no clear D gene. The length of the CDR3 is 15 residues. Looked up from germline, CDR1 is SEHNR and CDR2 is FQNEAQ (reference sequence). The ends were cut back, 2 bases at V and 8 bases at J, with 18 bases in the middle. CDR3 coding DNA: TGTGCCAGCAGCTTAAGTTTCAGGAGGGATGCAGGCTACACCTTC. Amino acids: CASSLSFRRDAGYTF.

The rearrangement joins TRBV9 to TRBJ2-3; D might be TRBD1 (6 bases). This CDR3 region has 16 residues. Trimming removed 0 bases from V and 2 bases from J, with 13 bases in between. The germline V gene encodes CDR1 SGDLS and CDR2 YYNGEE. The CDR3 nucleotides read TGTGCCAGCAGCGTAGAGGGGACACCATTCACAGATACGCAGTATTTT. It codes for CASSVEGTPFTDTQYF.

V and J are TRBV13 and TRBJ2-7, with 11 positions matching TRBD2. V shed 0 bases and J 6 bases; nucleotides not matched to a gene: 1. The CDR3 contains 14 residues. Germline V gene data show CDR1 as PRHDT and CDR2 as FYEKMQ (reference sequence). CDR3 sequence: CASSLGLAGVEQYF. The DNA for the CDR3 is TGTGCCAGCAGCTTAGGACTAGCGGGGGTCGAGCAGTACTTC.

The chain combines TRBV30 with TRBJ2-4, with 12 bases lining up with TRBD2. V shed 2 bases and J 6 bases; nucleotides not matched to a gene: 5. This CDR3 is built from 15 residues. Germline V gene lookup returns CDR1 GTSNPN and CDR2 SVGIG (reference sequence). The CDR3 region is CAWSMTSGGRNIQYF. DNA for the CDR3: TGTGCCTGGAGTATGACTAGCGGGGGTCGAAACATTCAGTACTTC. The full variable domain, with the rest looked up from reference TRBV30 and TRBJ2-4, is SQTIHQWPATLVQPVGSPLSLECTVEGTSNPNLYWYRQAAGRGLQLLFYSVGIGQISSEVPQNLSASRPQDRQFILSSKKLLLSDSGFYLCAWSMTSGGRNIQYFGAGTRLSVL.

The gene calls are TRBV27 and TRBJ2-5; TRBD2 matches 8 bases. Trimming at V came to 5 bases and at J to 5 bases, leaving 10 bases not matched to a gene. Germline V gives CDR1 MNHEY, CDR2 SMNVEV (reference sequence). The CDR3 sequence is 15 residues long. The CDR3 DNA reads as TGTGCCAGCAGTCCCCAGCGGGAGCTGAGGGAGACCCAGTACTTC. This sequence encodes CASSPQRELRETQYF.

CDR3 nucleotides: TGTGCCAGCAGCCAGAGGACAGGTATGAACACTGAAGCTTTCTTT. It yields the protein CASSQRTGMNTEAFF. The chain has TRBV14 and TRBJ1-1; 7 bases match TRBD1. The CDR3 is made up of 15 amino acids. Germline CDR1 reads SGHDN; CDR2 reads FVKESK. The V and J ends lost 3 bases and 0 bases, in that order; junction bases with no gene match: 4.

The rearrangement uses TRBV4-1 and TRBJ2-2, with D unclear. The CDR3 is made up of 16 amino acids. V was clipped by 1 base and J by 4 bases, with 13 bases between them. Per the germline V gene, CDR1 is MGHRA and CDR2 is YSYEKL. The CDR3 region is CASSQGSRGFTGELFF. The CDR3 DNA reads TGCGCCAGCAGCCAAGGATCTCGCGGCTTCACCGGGGAGCTGTTTTTT.

V gene TRBV27 combines with J gene TRBJ2-1, with TRBD2 as a possible D gene (7 bases). Trimming took 5 bases from V and 8 from J, leaving 19 bases between them. From germline, CDR1 is MNHEY and CDR2 SMNVEV (reference sequence). The CDR3 contains 15 residues. The CDR3 region is CASSALAGAAYEQFF. The CDR3 DNA is TGTGCCAGCAGTGCCCTCGCGGGGGCTGCCTATGAGCAGTTCTTC.

The rearrangement joins TRBV29-1 to TRBJ2-1; 12 nucleotides agree with TRBD2. V trimming: 6 bases; J trimming: 12 bases; junction bases outside the gene matches: 9. This CDR3 region has 13 residues. Germline V gene lookup returns CDR1 SQVTM and CDR2 ANQGSEA. CDR3 in DNA: TGCAGCGTCGCTAGCGGGGGGGAACAGCGGCAGTTCTTC. Its protein product is CSVASGGEQRQFF.

J is TRBJ2-7 and V is TRBV11-2, with 9 bases aligning to TRBD2. V was pared by 3 bases and J by 3 bases, with 3 bases of the junction left unmatched. Germline CDR1 SGHAT, CDR2 FQNNGV. This CDR3 has 14 residues. CDR3: CASSFTSGFYEQYF. DNA of the CDR3: TGTGCCAGCAGCTTTACTAGCGGGTTCTACGAGCAGTACTTC.

V gene TRBV10-3 combines with J gene TRBJ2-2; 10 positions match TRBD2. CDR1 is ENHRY and CDR2 is SYGVKD in the germline V gene. CDR3 length: 15 residues. Losses at the gene ends were 5 bases for V and 3 bases for J; bases not matched to a gene: 3. CDR3 residues: CAISSSGGDTGELFF. CDR3 sequence (DNA): TGTGCCATCAGTTCCAGCGGGGGGGACACCGGGGAGCTGTTTTTT.

J is TRBJ1-3 and V is TRBV21-1; the table's D call, TRBD1, has no DNA check behind it. TRBV21-1 is recorded as a pseudogene. The CDR3 is made up of 23 amino acids. For the CDR3, the DNA is TGTGCCAGCAGCAAAGCGCCCAGACAGGGGGAATTGCCGCGAGGACCGACCGGAAACACCATATATTTT. It yields the protein CASSKAPRQGELPRGPTGNTIYF.

This chain connects TRBV9 to TRBJ2-3; D is ambiguous. This CDR3 is built from 14 residues. V was trimmed by 2 bases and J by 6 bases, leaving 13 bases between them. Germline CDR1 and CDR2: SGDLS and YYNGEE. In nucleotides, the CDR3 is TGTGCCAGCAGCGTTTTTACTAACGGGGATACGCAGTATTTT. Protein: CASSVFTNGDTQYF. The full variable domain, its missing parts supplied by reference TRBV9 and TRBJ2-3, is DSGVTQTPKHLITATGQRVTLRCSPRSGDLSVYWYQQSLDQGLQFLIQYYNGEERAKGNILERFSAQQFPDLHSELNLSSLELGDSALYFCASSVFTNGDTQYFGPGTRLTVL.

The rearrangement uses TRBV5-1 and TRBJ2-6, with D possibly being TRBD2 (5 bases). This CDR3 has 13 amino acids. Per germline, CDR1 SGHRS and CDR2 YFSETQ. The V and J ends lost 7 bases and 1 base respectively, with 6 bases between them. The CDR3 coding sequence is TGCGCCAGCCAGCGGTCTGGGGCCAACGTCCTGACTTTC. It yields the protein CASQRSGANVLTF.

The chain couples TRBV5-1 to TRBJ1-6, with 7 bases that match TRBD1. V was pared by 5 bases and J by 5 bases, with 1 base of the junction left unmatched. This CDR3 is 13 amino acids long. Germline V gene lookup returns CDR1 SGHRS and CDR2 YFSETQ. CDR3 sequence reads: CASRTGDNSPLHF. DNA for the CDR3: TGCGCCAGCAGAACAGGGGATAATTCACCCCTCCACTTT.

V is TRBV29-1 and J is TRBJ2-1, with 9 bases aligning to TRBD1. The V gene's germline CDR1 is SQVTM and CDR2 ANQGSEA. V shed 5 bases and J 6 bases; nucleotides not matched to a gene: 8. CDR3 length: 14 amino acids. This CDR3 reads CSVTRDRVLNEQFF. The CDR3 region has the DNA TGCAGCGTTACCCGGGACAGGGTTCTCAATGAGCAGTTCTTC.

This chain links TRBV7-9 with TRBJ2-7, with 8 nucleotides matching TRBD1. From germline, CDR1 is SEHNR and CDR2 FQNEAQ (reference sequence). J was trimmed by 10 bases and V by 5 bases; bases with no gene match: 10. The CDR3 extends over 13 amino acids. This chain's CDR3 is CASSPPVGQGQYF. In nucleotides, the CDR3 is TGTGCCAGCAGCCCCCCGGTCGGACAGGGACAGTACTTC.